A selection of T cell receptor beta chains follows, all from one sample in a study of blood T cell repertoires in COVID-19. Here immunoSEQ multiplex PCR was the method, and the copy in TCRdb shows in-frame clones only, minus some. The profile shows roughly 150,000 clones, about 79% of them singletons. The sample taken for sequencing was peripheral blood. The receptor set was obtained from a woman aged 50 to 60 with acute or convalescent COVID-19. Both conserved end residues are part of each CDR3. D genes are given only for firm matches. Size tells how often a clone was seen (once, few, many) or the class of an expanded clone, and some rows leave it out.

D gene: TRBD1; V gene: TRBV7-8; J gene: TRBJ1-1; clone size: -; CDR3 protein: CASSRGTANTEAFF; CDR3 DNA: TGTGCCAGCAGCCGAGGGACAGCGAACACTGAAGCTTTCTTT
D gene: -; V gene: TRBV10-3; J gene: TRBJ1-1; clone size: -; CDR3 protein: CAIRGDTMNTEAFF; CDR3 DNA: TGTGCCATCAGGGGGGACACCATGAACACTGAAGCTTTCTTT
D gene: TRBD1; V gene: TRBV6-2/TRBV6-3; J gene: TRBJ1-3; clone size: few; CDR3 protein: CASSYQISLDRTGNTIYF; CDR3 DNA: TGTGCCAGCAGTTATCAGATCTCCTTGGACAGGACTGGAAACACCATATATTTT
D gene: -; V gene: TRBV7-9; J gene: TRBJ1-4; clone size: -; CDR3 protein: CASSLISGFGGNEKLFF; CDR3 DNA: TGTGCCAGCAGCTTAATCTCGGGGTTTGGAGGGAATGAAAAACTGTTTTTT
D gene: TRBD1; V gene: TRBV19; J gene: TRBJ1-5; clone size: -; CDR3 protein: CASTPGATGGVSNQPQHF; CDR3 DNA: TGTGCCAGTACCCCCGGGGCCACAGGGGGGGTTAGCAATCAGCCCCAGCATTTT
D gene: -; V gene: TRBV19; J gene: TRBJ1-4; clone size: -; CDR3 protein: CASSIRTPNEKLFF; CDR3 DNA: TGTGCCAGTAGTATCAGAACCCCAAATGAAAAACTGTTTTTT
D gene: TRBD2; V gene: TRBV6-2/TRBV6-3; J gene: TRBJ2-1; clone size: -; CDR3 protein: CASSRTSGPTWFEQFF; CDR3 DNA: TGTGCCAGCAGTCGGACTAGCGGGCCGACCTGGTTTGAGCAGTTCTTC
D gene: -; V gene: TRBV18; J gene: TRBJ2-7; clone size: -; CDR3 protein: CASSPSGLRGSYEQYF; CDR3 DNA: TGTGCCAGCTCACCGTCCGGCCTCAGGGGCTCCTACGAGCAGTACTTC
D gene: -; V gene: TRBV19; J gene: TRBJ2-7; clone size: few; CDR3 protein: CASTKGVGRTSYEQYF; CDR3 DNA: TGTGCCAGTACCAAGGGGGTTGGCAGAACCTCCTACGAGCAGTACTTC
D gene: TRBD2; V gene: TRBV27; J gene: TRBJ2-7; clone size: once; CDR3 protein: CASSPPSGRARAYEQYF; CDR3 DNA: TGTGCCAGCAGTCCGCCTAGCGGGAGGGCCAGGGCCTACGAGCAGTACTTC
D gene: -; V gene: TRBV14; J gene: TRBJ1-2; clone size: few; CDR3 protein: CASSQHRGGTYGYTF; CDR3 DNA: TGTGCCAGCAGCCAACACCGTGGGGGGACCTATGGCTACACCTTC
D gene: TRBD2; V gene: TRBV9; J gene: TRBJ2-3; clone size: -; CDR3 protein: CASSVAREGPYTQYF; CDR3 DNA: TGTGCCAGCAGCGTAGCACGGGAGGGCCCATATACGCAGTATTTT
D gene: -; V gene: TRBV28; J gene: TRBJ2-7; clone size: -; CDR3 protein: CASSPPRPSSYEQYF; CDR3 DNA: TGTGCCAGCAGTCCCCCCCGTCCGAGCTCCTACGAGCAGTACTTC
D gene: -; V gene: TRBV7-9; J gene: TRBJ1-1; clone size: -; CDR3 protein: CASSMGVGTEAFF; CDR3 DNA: TGTGCCAGCAGCATGGGAGTTGGGACTGAAGCTTTCTTT
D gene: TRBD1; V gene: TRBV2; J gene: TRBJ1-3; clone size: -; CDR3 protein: CASNAPGQGSGNTIYF; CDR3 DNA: TGTGCCAGCAACGCCCCGGGACAGGGGAGTGGAAACACCATATATTTT
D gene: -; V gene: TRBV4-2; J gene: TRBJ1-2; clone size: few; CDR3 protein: CASSQDHAETNYGYTF; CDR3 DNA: TGTGCCAGCAGCCAAGATCATGCGGAAACTAACTATGGCTACACCTTC
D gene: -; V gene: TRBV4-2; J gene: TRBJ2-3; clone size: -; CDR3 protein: CASSQDVGGVMSNTQYF; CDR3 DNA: TGTGCCAGCAGCCAAGATGTCGGCGGGGTTATGTCAAATACGCAGTATTTT
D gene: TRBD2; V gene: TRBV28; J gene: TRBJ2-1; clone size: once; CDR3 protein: CASSFGLASRDEQFF; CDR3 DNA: TGTGCCAGCAGTTTCGGACTAGCCTCGCGGGATGAGCAGTTCTTC
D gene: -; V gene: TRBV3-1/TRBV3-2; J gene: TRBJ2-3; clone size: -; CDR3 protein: CASSQVFGGSTDTQYF; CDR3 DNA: TGTGCCAGCAGCCAAGTTTTTGGAGGGAGCACAGATACGCAGTATTTT
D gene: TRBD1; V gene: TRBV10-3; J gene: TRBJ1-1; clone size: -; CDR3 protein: CAISGGTDLSEAFF; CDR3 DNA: TGTGCCATCAGTGGAGGGACAGACCTCTCTGAAGCTTTCTTT
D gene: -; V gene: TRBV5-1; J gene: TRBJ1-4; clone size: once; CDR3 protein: CASSYRPQGEKLFF; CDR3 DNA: TGCGCCAGCAGCTACAGGCCCCAGGGGGAAAAACTGTTTTTT
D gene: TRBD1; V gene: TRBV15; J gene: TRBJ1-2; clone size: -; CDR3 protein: CATSRDRGSGGYGYTF; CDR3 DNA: TGTGCCACCAGCAGAGATCGGGGTTCAGGGGGGTATGGCTACACCTTC
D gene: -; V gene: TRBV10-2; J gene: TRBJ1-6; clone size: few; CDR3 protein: CASTPRVLAGSPLHF; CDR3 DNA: TGCGCCAGCACCCCCCGGGTTCTCGCGGGTTCACCCCTCCACTTT
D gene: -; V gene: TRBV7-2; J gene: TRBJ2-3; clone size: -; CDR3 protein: CASSPYGGTDTQYF; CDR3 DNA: TGTGCCAGCAGCCCATACGGGGGCACAGATACGCAGTATTTT
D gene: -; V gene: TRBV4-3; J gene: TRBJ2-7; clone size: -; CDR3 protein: CASSRNRDYTYEQYF; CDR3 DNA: TGCGCCAGCAGCCGCAACCGGGATTACACCTACGAGCAGTACTTC
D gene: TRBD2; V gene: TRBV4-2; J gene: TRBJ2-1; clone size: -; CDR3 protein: CASSPSGGAERFNEQFF; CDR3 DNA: TGTGCCAGCAGCCCTAGCGGGGGGGCCGAAAGATTCAATGAGCAGTTCTTC
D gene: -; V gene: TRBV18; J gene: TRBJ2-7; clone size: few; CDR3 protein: CASSPSSGAYEQYF; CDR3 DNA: TGTGCCAGCTCACCCAGTAGCGGAGCCTACGAGCAGTACTTC
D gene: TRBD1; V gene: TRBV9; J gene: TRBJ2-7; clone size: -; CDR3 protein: CASSVLPGQPYEQYF; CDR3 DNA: TGTGCCAGCAGCGTACTGCCGGGACAGCCCTACGAGCAGTACTTC
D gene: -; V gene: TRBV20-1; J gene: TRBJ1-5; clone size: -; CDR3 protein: CSASSTSGGANNQPQHF; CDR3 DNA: TGCAGTGCTAGTTCGACTAGTGGGGGGGCGAACAATCAGCCCCAGCATTTT
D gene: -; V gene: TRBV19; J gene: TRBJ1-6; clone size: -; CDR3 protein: CASSTTRSSYNSPLHF; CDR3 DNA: TGTGCCAGTAGTACCACTCGCTCCTCCTATAATTCACCCCTCCACTTT
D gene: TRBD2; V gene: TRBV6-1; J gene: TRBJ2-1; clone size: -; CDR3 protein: CASSDSGRGNEQFF; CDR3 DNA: TGTGCCAGCAGTGATAGCGGGAGGGGAAATGAGCAGTTCTTC
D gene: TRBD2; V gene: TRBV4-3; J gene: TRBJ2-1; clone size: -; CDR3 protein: CASSQDFGTTYNEQFF; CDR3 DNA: TGCGCCAGCAGCCAAGATTTCGGGACTACCTACAATGAGCAGTTCTTC
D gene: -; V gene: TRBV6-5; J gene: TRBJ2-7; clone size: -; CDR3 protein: CASSYREDYEQYF; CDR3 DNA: TGTGCCAGCAGTTACAGAGAAGACTACGAGCAGTACTTC
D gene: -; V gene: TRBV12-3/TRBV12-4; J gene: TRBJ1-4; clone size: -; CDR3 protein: CATREGGSEKLFF; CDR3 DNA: TGTGCCACCAGAGAGGGGGGGAGTGAAAAACTGTTTTTT
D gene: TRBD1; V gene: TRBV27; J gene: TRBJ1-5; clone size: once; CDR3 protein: CASRCDLRDRGNQPQHF; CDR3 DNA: TGTGCCAGCAGATGCGACCTCCGGGACAGGGGAAATCAGCCCCAGCATTTT
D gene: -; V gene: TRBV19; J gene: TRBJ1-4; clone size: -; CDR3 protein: CASSSDSATNEKLFF; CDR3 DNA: TGTGCCAGTAGTTCAGACAGTGCAACTAATGAAAAACTGTTTTTT
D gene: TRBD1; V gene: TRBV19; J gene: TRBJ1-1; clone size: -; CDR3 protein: CASSTRTGDFTEAFF; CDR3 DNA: TGTGCCAGTAGTACCCGGACAGGGGATTTCACTGAAGCTTTCTTT
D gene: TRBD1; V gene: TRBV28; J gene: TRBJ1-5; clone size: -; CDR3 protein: CALGQGFRDQPQHF; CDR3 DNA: TGTGCCTTAGGACAGGGATTTCGGGATCAGCCCCAGCATTTT
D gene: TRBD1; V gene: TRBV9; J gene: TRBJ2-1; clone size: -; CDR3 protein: CASSQQGISYNEQFF; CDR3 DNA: TGTGCCAGCAGCCAACAGGGGATCTCCTACAATGAGCAGTTCTTC
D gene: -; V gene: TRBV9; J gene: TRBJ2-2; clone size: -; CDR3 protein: CASSVVFNTGELFF; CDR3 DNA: TGTGCCAGCAGCGTAGTATTCAACACCGGGGAGCTGTTTTTT
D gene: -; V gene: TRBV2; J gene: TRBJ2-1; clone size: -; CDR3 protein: CASRLELGTYNEQFF; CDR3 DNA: TGTGCCAGCAGGCTAGAACTAGGAACCTACAATGAGCAGTTCTTC
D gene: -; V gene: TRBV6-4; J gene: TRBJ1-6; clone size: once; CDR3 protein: CASSGGGGDSPLHF; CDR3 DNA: TGTGCCAGCAGTGGAGGAGGAGGTGATTCACCCCTCCACTTT
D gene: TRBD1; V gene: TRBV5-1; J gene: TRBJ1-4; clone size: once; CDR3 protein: CASRKSTGGLNEKLFF; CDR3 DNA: TGCGCCAGCAGAAAATCGACAGGGGGTCTTAATGAAAAACTGTTTTTT
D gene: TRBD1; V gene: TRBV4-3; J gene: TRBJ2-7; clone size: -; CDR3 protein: CASSQEPGQGGYEQYF; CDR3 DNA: TGCGCCAGCAGCCAAGAGCCGGGACAGGGAGGATACGAGCAGTACTTC
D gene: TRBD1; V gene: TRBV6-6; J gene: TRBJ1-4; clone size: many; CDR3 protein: CASSYSGTVNEKLFF; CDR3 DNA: TGTGCCAGCAGTTACTCCGGGACAGTCAATGAAAAACTGTTTTTT
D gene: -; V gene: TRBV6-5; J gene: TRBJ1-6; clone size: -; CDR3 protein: CASTRTDNSPLHF; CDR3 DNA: TGTGCCAGCACAAGGACAGATAATTCACCCCTCCACTTT
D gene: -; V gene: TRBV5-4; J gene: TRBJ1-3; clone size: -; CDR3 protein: CASSLAPGNTIYF; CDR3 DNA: TGTGCCAGCAGCTTGGCTCCTGGAAACACCATATATTTT
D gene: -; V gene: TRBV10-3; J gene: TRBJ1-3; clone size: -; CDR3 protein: CAISVEVPGNTIYF; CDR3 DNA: TGTGCCATCAGTGTGGAGGTACCTGGAAACACCATATATTTT
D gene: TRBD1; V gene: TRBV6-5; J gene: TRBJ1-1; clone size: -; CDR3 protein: CASSYARGTEAFF; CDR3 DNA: TGTGCCAGCAGTTACGCGCGCGGGACAGAGGCTTTCTTT
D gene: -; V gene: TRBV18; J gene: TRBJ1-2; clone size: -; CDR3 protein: CASSRGAGPRGGYTF; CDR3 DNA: TGTGCCAGCTCACGCGGGGCAGGGCCTCGCGGTGGCTACACCTTC
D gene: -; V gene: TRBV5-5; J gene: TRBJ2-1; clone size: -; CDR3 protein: CASSLAGGGGYEQFF; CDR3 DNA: TGTGCCAGCAGCTTGGCCGGGGGAGGAGGCTATGAGCAGTTCTTC
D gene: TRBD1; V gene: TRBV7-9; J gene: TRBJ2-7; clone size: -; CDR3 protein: CASSLAGGYEQYF; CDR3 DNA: TGTGCCAGCAGCTTGGCAGGGGGCTACGAGCAGTACTTC
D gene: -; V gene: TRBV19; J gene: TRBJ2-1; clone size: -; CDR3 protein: CASRGGARREQFF; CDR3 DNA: TGTGCCAGTAGGGGGGGGGCCCGGCGTGAGCAGTTCTTC
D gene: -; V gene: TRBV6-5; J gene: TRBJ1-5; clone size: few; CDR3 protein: CASRAGVNQPQHF; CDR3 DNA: TGTGCCAGCAGGGCAGGGGTTAATCAGCCCCAGCATTTT
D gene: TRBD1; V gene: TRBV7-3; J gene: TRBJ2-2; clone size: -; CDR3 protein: CASSLPGQGVGTGELFF; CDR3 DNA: TGTGCCAGCAGCTTACCCGGACAGGGGGTGGGGACCGGGGAGCTGTTTTTT
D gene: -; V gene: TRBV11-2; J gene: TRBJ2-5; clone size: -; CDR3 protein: CASSLMGLRETQYF; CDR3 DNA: TGTGCCAGCAGCTTAATGGGACTCCGGGAGACCCAGTACTTC
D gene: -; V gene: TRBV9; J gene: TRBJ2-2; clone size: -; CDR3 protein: CASSAMGLSNTGELFF; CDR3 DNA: TGTGCCAGCAGCGCCATGGGACTCTCGAACACCGGGGAGCTGTTTTTT